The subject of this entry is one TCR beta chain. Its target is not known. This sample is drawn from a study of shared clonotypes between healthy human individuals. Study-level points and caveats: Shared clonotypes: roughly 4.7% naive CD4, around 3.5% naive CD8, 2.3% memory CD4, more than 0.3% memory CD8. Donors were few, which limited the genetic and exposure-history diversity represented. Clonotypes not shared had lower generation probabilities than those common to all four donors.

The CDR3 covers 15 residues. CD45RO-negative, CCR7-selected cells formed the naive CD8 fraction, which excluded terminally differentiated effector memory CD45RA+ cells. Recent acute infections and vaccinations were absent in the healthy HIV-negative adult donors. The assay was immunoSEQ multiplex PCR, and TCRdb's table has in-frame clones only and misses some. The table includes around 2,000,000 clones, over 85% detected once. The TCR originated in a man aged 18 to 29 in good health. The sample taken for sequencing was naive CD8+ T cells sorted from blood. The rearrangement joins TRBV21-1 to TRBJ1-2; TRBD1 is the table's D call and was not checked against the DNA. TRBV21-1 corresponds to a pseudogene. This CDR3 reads CASSKAPGANYGYTF. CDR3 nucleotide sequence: TGTGCCAGCAGCAAAGCGCCAGGGGCTAACTATGGCTACACCTTC.